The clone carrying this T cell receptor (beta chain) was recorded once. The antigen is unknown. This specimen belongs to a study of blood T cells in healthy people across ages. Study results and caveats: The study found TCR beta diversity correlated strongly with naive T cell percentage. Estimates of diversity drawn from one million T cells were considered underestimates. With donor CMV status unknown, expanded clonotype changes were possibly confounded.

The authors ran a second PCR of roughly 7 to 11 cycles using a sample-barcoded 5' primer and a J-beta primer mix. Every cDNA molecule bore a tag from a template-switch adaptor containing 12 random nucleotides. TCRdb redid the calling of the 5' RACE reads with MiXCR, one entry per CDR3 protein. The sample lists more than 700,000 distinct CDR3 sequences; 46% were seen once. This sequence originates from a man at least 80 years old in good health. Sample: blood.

This CDR3 is CASSQVASGDDTQYF. For the CDR3, the DNA is TGCGCCAGCAGCCAAGTGGCGAGCGGGGACGATACGCAGTATTTT. V gene TRBV4-3 combines with J gene TRBJ2-3; the match to TRBD2 covers 7 bases. After removal of 1 base from V and 6 bases from J, the junction contained 7 bases not matched to a gene. This CDR3 spans 15 amino acids. Per germline, CDR1 LGHNA and CDR2 YSLEER.